This entry is about one T cell receptor (beta chain). Germline V gene lookup returns CDR1 SGHVS and CDR2 FQNEAQ. The length of the CDR3 is 17 residues. Losses at the gene ends were 5 bases for V and 8 bases for J; bases not matched to a gene: 18. This entry is derived from a study of CD8 T cells in Susac syndrome. Random hexamers served to reverse transcribe about 0.5 to 1 ug RNA. TCR beta CDR3 was amplified by immunoSEQ multiplex PCR. This amplification extended across 54 Vbeta and 13 Jbeta segments. MiXCR, applied by TCRdb to the immunoSEQ multiplex PCR reads, yields one record per CDR3 protein. The data show over 95,000 distinct CDR3 sequences, roughly 92% seen once.

The sample consisted of CD8+ T cells from PBMCs. The source of this sequence is a human donor in good health. The chain couples TRBV7-8 to TRBJ2-1; 7 bases align to TRBD1. The CDR3 sequence: CASSLRQGKYSNDEQFF. The CDR3, as DNA: TGTGCCAGCAGCCTTCGACAGGGTAAATATTCGAACGATGAGCAGTTCTTC. The whole variable domain, filled in from reference TRBV7-8 and TRBJ2-1, reads GAGVSQSPRYKVAKRGQDVALRCDPISGHVSLFWYQQALGQGPEFLTYFQNEAQLDKSGLPSDRFFAERPEGSVSTLKIQRTQQEDSAVYLCASSLRQGKYSNDEQFFGPGTRLTVL.